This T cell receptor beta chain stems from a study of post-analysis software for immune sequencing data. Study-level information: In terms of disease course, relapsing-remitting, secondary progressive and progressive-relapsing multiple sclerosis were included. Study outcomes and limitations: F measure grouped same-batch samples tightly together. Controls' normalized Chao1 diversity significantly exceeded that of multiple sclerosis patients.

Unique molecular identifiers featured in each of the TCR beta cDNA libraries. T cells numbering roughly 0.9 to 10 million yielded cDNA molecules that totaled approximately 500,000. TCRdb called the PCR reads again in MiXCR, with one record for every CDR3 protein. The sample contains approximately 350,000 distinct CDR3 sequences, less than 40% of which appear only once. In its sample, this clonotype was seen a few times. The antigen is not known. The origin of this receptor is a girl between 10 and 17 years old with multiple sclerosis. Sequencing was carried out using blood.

The CDR3 here is CASSDRPGPNYGYTF. The DNA for the CDR3 is TGTGCCAGCAGCGACCGCCCAGGGCCCAACTATGGCTACACCTTC. The V gene is TRBV11-2, the J gene TRBJ1-2; D is possibly TRBD1 (5 bases). The germline gives CDR1 SGHAT, CDR2 FQNNGV. The CDR3 covers 15 residues. Trimming pared 5 bases from V and 2 bases from J, leaving 15 bases between.